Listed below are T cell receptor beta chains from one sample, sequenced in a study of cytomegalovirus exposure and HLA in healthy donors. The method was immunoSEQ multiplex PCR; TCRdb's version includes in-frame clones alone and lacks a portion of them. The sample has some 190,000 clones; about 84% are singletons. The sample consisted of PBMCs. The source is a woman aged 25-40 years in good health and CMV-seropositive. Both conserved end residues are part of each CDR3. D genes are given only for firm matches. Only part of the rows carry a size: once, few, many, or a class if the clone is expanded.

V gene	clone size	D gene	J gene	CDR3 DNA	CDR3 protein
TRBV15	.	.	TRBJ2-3	TGTGCCACCAGCAGGGCCCTTCCACCCCAGGGGAGGCAGTATTTT	CATSRALPPQGRQYF
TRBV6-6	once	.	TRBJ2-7	TGTGCCAGCAGTTCCTCGAGCGGAACAAGCTCCTACGAGCAGTACTTC	CASSSSSGTSSYEQYF
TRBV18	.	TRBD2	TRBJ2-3	TGTGCCAGCTCACCACTAGGGACTAGCGGAGGAGATACGCAGTATTTT	CASSPLGTSGGDTQYF
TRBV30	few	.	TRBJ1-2	TGTGCCTGGAGTTCTTTCTATGGCTACACCTTC	CAWSSFYGYTF
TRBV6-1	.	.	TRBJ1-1	TGTGCCAGCAGTGGGGTTGGGCAGGGCGAGAAAGCTTTCTTT	CASSGVGQGEKAFF
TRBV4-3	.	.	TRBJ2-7	TGCGCCAGCAGCCAAGAAAGGGGTATGCACGAGCAGTACTTC	CASSQERGMHEQYF
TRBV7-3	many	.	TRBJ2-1	TGTGCCAGCAGCTTAGTTCTACTACGGTACAATGAGCAGTTCTTC	CASSLVLLRYNEQFF
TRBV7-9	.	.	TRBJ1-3	TGTGCCAGCAGCTTATTATGGGGAGCTGGAAACACCATATATTTT	CASSLLWGAGNTIYF
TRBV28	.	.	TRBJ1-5	TGTGCCAGCAGGTGGCTGGGGGTCGGGGGGTACCAGCCCCAGCATTTT	CASRWLGVGGYQPQHF
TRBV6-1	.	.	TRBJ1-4	TGTGCCAGCAGTGAAGGCGGATATAATGAAAAACTGTTTTTT	CASSEGGYNEKLFF
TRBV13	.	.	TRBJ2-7	TGTGCCAGCAGCTCAATAGCCAGGGGAGCCTACGAGCAGTACTTC	CASSSIARGAYEQYF
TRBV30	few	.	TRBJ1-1	TGTGCCTGGAGGAGGGTAGGGTTGTACACTGAAGCTTTCTTT	CAWRRVGLYTEAFF
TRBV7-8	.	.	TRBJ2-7	TGTGCCAGCAGCTTAAGGTTGGGCGACGAGCAGTACTTC	CASSLRLGDEQYF
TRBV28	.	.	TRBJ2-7	TGTGCCAGCAGTCTAGAGCTTTACGAGCAGTACTTC	CASSLELYEQYF
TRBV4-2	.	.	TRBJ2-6	TGTGCCAGCAGCCAAGAGAGGGTTGGGGCCAACGTCCTGACTTTC	CASSQERVGANVLTF
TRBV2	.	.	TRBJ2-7	TGTGCCAGCAGTGCTGAGGCTTGGTACGAGCAGTACTTC	CASSAEAWYEQYF
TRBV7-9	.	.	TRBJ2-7	TGTGCCAGCAGCTTAGCCCTCCCCCTCCCAGGCTCCTACGAGCAGTACTTC	CASSLALPLPGSYEQYF
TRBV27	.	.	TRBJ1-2	TGTGCCAGCAGTGGGAGGGAGGACTATGGCTACACCTTC	CASSGREDYGYTF
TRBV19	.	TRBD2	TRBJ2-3	TGTGCCAGCAAGACTAGCGGGGCGGGCACAGATACGCAGTATTTT	CASKTSGAGTDTQYF
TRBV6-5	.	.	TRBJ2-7	TGTGCCAGCAGTAGAGACAGGTACGAGCAGTACTTC	CASSRDRYEQYF
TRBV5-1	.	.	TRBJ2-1	TGCGCCAGCAGCACAGGGACGCGGGCTTACAATGAGCAGTTCTTC	CASSTGTRAYNEQFF
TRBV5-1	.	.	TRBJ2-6	TGCGCCAGCAGCTTGGGCGCAGGGGTTGCTGGGGCCAACGTCCTGACTTTC	CASSLGAGVAGANVLTF
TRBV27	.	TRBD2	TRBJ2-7	TGTGCCAGCAGAATTTACGGACTAGCGGGAGGCCCCTACGAGCAGTACTTC	CASRIYGLAGGPYEQYF
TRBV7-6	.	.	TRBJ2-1	TGTGCCAGCAGTCTCGGTCCTAAATACAATGAGCAGTTCTTC	CASSLGPKYNEQFF
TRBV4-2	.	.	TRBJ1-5	TGTGCCAGCAGCCAAGATGGGGCGGCCGATCAGCCCCAGCATTTT	CASSQDGAADQPQHF
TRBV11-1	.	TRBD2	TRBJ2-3	TGTGCCAGCAGCCCTAGGACTAGCGGGAGGGGTACGCAGTATTTT	CASSPRTSGRGTQYF
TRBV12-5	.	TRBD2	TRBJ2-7	TGTGCTAGTGTCCCGACTAGCGGGGCCCTGGTCGAGCAGTACTTC	CASVPTSGALVEQYF
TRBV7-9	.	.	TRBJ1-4	TGTGCCAGCAGCTTATCTGTTGAAAAACTGTTTTTT	CASSLSVEKLFF
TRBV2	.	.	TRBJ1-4	TGTGCCAGCAGTGAAACGAGGCAGGGATATGAAAAACTGTTTTTT	CASSETRQGYEKLFF
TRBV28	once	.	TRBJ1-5	TGTGCCAGCAGGTCCCATACCCAGGGAAATCAGCCCCAGCATTTT	CASRSHTQGNQPQHF
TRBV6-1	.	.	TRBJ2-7	TGTGCCAGCAGTGAAGCTAGCGGATTCTCCTACGAGCAGTACTTC	CASSEASGFSYEQYF
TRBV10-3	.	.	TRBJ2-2	TGTGCCATCAGCAAGGACAGGAACACCGGGGAGCTGTTTTTT	CAISKDRNTGELFF
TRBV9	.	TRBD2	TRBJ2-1	TGTGCCAGCAGCGTAGCGGGAGGGCCTAGTGAGCAGTTCTTC	CASSVAGGPSEQFF